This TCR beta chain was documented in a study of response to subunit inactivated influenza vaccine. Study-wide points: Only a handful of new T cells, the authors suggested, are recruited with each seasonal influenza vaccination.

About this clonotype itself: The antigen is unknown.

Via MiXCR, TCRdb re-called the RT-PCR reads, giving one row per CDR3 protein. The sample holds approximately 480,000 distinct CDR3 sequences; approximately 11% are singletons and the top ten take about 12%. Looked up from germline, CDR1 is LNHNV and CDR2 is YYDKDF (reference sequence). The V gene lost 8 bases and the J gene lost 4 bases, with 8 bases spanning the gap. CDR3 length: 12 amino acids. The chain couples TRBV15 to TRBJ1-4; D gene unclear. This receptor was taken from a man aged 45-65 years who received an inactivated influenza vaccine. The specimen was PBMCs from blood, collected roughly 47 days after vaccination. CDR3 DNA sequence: TGTGCCACCCGGAGAGTTAATGAAAAACTGTTTTTT. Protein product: CATRRVNEKLFF.